This T cell receptor beta chain was recovered during a study of blood T cells in healthy people across ages. Study-wide context: About one barcoded TCR beta cDNA was captured per two T cells.

For the second PCR, which ran for about 6 to 12 cycles, a sample-barcoded 5' primer and a J-beta primer mix were used. TCRdb re-derived calls from the 5' RACE reads in MiXCR, one entry per CDR3 protein. This table holds 590,000 or so distinct CDR3 sequences, about 30% found once. Trimming took 7 bases from V and 0 from J, leaving 16 bases between them. This CDR3 comprises 15 residues. The chain employs TRBV12-3 or TRBV12-4 and TRBJ2-7, with D perhaps matching TRBD1 or TRBD2 (5 bases each). Sequences were obtained from blood. The sequence was collected from a woman aged 80 or older in good health. CDR3 amino acids: CASTTSDSGSYEQYF. The CDR3 DNA reads TGTGCCAGCACAACATCTGACAGCGGCTCCTACGAGCAGTACTTC.